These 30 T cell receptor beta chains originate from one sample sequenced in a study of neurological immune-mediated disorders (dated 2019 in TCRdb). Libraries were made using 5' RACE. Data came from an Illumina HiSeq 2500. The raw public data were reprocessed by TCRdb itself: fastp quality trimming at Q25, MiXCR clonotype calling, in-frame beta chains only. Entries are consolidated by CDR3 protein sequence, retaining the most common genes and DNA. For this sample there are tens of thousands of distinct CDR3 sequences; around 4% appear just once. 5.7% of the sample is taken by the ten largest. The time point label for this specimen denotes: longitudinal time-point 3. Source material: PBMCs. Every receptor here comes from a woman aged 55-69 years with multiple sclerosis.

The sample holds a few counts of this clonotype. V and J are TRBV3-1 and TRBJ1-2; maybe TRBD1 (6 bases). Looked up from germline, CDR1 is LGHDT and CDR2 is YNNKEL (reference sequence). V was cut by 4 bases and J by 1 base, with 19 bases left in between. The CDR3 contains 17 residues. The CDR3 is CASSRLGAGEGNYGYTF. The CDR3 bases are TGTGCCAGCAGCCGCCTCGGCGCAGGGGAAGGTAACTATGGCTACACCTTC.

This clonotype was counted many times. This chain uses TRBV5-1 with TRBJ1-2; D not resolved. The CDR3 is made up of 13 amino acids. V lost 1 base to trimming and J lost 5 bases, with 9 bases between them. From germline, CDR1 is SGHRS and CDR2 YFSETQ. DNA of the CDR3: TGCGCCAGCAGCTTGAGTAGTGATTATGGCTACACCTTC. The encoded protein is CASSLSSDYGYTF. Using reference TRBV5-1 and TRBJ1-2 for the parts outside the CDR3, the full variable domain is KAGVTQTPRYLIKTRGQQVTLSCSPISGHRSVSWYQQTPGQGLQFLFEYFSETQRNKGNFPGRFSGRQFSNSRSEMNVSTLELGDSALYLCASSLSSDYGYTFGSGTRLTVV.

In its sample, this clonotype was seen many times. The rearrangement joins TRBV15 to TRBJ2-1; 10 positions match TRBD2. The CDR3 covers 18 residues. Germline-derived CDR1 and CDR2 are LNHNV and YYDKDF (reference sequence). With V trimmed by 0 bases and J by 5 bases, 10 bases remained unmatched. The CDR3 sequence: CATSRDGGSGGWNNEQFF. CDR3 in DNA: TGTGCCACCAGCAGAGATGGGGGTAGCGGGGGGTGGAACAATGAGCAGTTCTTC. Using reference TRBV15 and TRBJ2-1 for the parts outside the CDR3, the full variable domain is DAMVIQNPRYQVTQFGKPVTLSCSQTLNHNVMYWYQQKSSQAPKLLFHYYDKDFNNEADTPDNFQSRRPNTSFCFLDIRSPGLGDTAMYLCATSRDGGSGGWNNEQFFGPGTRLTVL.

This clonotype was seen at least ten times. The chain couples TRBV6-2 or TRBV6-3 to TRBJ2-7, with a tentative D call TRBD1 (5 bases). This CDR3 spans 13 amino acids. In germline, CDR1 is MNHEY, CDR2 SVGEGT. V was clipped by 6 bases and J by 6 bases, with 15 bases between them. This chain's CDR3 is CASRAPGMGEQYF. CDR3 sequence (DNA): TGTGCCAGCAGAGCGCCAGGGATGGGCGAGCAGTACTTC.

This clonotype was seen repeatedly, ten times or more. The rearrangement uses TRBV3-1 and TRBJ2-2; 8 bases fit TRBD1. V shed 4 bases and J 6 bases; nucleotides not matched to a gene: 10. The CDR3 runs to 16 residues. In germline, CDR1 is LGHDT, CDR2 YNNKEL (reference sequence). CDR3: CASSPKTGENPGELFF. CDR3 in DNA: TGTGCCAGCAGCCCTAAGACAGGGGAGAATCCCGGGGAGCTGTTTTTT.

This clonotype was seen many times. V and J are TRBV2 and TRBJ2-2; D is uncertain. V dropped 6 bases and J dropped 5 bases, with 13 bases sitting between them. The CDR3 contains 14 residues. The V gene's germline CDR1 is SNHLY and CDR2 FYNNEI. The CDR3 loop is CASRENGATGELFF. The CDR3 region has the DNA TGTGCCAGCAGGGAAAATGGTGCGACCGGGGAGCTGTTTTTT.

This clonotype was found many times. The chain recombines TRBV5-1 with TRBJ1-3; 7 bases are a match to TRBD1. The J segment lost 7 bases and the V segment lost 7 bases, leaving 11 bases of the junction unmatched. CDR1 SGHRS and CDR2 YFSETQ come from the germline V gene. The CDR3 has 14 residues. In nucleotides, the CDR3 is TGCGCCAGCTCCCCGGCACAGGGGTGGAACACCATATATTTT. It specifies CASSPAQGWNTIYF.

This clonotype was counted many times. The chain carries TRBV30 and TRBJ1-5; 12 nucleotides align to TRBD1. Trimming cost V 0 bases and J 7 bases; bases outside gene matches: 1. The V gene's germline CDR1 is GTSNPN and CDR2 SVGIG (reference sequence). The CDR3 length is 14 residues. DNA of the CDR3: TGTGCCTGGAGTGTTGGGACAGGGGGCCAGCCCCAGCATTTT. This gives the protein CAWSVGTGGQPQHF. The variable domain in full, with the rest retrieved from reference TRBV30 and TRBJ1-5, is SQTIHQWPATLVQPVGSPLSLECTVEGTSNPNLYWYRQAAGRGLQLLFYSVGIGQISSEVPQNLSASRPQDRQFILSSKKLLLSDSGFYLCAWSVGTGGQPQHFGDGTRLSIL.

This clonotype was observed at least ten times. The CDR3 sequence is CASSLAPAGLRGGYNEQFF. The CDR3 region has the DNA TGTGCCAGCAGCTTGGCCCCTGCCGGGCTACGAGGGGGCTACAATGAGCAGTTCTTC. The chain is built from TRBV7-8 and TRBJ2-1; tentative D call: TRBD1 (6 bases). Germline-derived CDR1 and CDR2 are SGHVS and FQNEAQ. Trimming cost V 3 bases and J 3 bases, with 24 bases left between them. There are 19 residues in the CDR3.

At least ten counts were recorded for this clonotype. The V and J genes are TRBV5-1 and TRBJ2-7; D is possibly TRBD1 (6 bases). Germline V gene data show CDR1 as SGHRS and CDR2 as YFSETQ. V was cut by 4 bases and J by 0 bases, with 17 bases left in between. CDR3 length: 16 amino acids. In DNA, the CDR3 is TGCGCCAGCAGCCCGGGACACCGACTTGGCTCCTACGAGCAGTACTTC. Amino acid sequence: CASSPGHRLGSYEQYF.

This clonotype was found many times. The CDR3 DNA reads as TGCAGTGCTAGAGAAAACAGGGGAGGGATTAATCAGCCCCAGCATTTT. It translates to CSARENRGGINQPQHF. J is TRBJ1-5 and V is TRBV20-1; 7 positions agree with TRBD1. The J segment lost 4 bases and the V segment lost 0 bases, leaving 9 bases of the junction unmatched. The CDR3 is 16 residues long. Germline CDR1 is DFQATT and CDR2 is SNEGSKA (reference sequence).

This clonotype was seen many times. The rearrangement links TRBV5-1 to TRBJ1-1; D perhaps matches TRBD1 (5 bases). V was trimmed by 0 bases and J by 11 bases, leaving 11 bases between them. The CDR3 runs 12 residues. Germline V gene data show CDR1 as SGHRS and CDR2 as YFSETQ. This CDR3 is CASSLDQGRAFF. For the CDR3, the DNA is TGCGCCAGCAGCTTGGACCAGGGTAGGGCTTTCTTT.

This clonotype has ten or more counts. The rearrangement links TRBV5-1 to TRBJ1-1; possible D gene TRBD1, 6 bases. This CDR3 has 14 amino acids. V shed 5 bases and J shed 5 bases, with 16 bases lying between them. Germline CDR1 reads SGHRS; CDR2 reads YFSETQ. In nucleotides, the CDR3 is TGCGCCAGCAGGGTCATCACGGGGGCAACTGAAGCTTTCTTT. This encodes CASRVITGATEAFF.

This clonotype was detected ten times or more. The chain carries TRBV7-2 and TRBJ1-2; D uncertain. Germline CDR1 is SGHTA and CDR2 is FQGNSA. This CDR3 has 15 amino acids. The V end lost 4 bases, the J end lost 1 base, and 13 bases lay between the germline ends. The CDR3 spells CASSSQRILNYGYTF. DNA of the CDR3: TGTGCCAGCAGCTCGCAGAGAATTCTTAACTATGGCTACACCTTC.

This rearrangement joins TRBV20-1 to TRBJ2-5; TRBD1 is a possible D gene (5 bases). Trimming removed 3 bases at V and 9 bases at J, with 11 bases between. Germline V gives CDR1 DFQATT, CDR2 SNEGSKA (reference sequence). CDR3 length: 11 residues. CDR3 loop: CSASRGAAQYF. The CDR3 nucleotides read TGCAGTGCTAGTCGTGGGGCAGCCCAGTACTTC.

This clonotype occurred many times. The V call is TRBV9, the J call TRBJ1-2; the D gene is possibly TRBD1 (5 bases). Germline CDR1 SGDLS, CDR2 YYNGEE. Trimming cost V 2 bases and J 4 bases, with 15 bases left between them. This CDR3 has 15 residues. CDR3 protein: CASSVRAGAPYGYTF. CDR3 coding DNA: TGTGCCAGCAGCGTTAGAGCCGGGGCCCCCTATGGCTACACCTTC.

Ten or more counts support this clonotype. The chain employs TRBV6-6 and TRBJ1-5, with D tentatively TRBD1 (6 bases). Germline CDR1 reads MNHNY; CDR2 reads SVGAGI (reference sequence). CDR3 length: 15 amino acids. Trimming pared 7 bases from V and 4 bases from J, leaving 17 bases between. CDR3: CASTEQGSGNQPQHF. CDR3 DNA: TGTGCCAGCACCGAACAGGGAAGTGGGAATCAGCCCCAGCATTTT.

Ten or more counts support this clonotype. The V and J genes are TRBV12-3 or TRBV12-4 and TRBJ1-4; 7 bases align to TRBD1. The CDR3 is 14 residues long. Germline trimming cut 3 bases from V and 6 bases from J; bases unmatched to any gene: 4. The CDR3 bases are TGTGCCAGCAGTTTTCGAGGGGGCGATGAAAAACTGTTTTTT. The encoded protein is CASSFRGGDEKLFF.

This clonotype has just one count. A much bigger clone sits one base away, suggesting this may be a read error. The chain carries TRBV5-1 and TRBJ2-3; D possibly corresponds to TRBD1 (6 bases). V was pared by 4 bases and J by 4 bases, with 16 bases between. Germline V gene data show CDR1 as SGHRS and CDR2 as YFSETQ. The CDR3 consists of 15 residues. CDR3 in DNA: TGCGCCAGCAGCCCCAGACAGGTGGCCCCAGATACGCAGTATTTT. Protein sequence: CASSPRQVAPDTQYF.

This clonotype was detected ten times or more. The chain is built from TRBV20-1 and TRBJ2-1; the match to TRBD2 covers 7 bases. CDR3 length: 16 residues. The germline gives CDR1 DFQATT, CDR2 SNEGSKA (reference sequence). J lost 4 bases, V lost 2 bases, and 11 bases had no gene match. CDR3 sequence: CSARSRGGGGYNEQFF. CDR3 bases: TGCAGTGCTAGATCGCGCGGGGGTGGGGGATACAATGAGCAGTTCTTC.

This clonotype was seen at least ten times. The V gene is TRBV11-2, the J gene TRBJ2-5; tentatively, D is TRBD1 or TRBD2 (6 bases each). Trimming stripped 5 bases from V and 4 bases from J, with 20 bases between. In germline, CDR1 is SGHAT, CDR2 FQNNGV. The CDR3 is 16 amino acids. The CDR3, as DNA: TGTGCCAGCAGCCTCGGAGGCCGGGGGCGAGGAGAGACCCAGTACTTC. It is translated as CASSLGGRGRGETQYF.

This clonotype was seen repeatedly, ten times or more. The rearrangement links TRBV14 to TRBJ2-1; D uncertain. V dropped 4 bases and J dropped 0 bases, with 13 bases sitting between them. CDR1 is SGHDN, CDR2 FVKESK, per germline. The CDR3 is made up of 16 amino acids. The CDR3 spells CASSLNLWSSYNEQFF. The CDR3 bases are TGTGCCAGCAGCCTCAACTTGTGGAGCTCCTACAATGAGCAGTTCTTC. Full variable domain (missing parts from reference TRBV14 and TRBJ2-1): EAGVTQFPSHSVIEKGQTVTLRCDPISGHDNLYWYRRVMGKEIKFLLHFVKESKQDESGMPNNRFLAERTGGTYSTLKVQPAELEDSGVYFCASSLNLWSSYNEQFFGPGTRLTVL.

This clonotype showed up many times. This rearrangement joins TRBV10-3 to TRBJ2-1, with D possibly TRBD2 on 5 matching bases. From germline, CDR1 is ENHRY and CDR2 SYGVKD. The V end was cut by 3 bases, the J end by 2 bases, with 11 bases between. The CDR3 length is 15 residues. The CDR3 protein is CAISELVGPYNEQFF. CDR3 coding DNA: TGTGCCATCAGTGAACTAGTCGGGCCCTACAATGAGCAGTTCTTC.

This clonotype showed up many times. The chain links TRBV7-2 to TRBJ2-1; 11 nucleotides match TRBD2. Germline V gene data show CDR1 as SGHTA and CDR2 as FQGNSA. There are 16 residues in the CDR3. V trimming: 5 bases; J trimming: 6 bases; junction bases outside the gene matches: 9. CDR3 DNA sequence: TGTGCCAGCAGCCGCTTCACTAGCGGGGGCCTCAATGAGCAGTTCTTC. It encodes CASSRFTSGGLNEQFF.

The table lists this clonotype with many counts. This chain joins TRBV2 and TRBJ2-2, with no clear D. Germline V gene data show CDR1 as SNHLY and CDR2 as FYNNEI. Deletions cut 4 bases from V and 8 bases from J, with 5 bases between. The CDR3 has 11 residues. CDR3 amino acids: CASSVLGELFF. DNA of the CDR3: TGTGCCAGCAGTGTTTTAGGGGAGCTGTTTTTT.

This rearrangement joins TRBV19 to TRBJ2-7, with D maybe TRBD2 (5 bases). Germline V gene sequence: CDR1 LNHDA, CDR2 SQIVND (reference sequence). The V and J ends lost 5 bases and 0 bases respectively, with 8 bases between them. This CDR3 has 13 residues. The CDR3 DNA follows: TGTGCCAGTAGTCCCGGGATCTCCTACGAGCAGTACTTC. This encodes CASSPGISYEQYF.

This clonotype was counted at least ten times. This CDR3 reads CASTDRDSGANVLTF. The CDR3 coding sequence is TGCGCCAGCACCGACAGGGACTCTGGGGCCAACGTCCTGACTTTC. The rearrangement uses TRBV10-2 and TRBJ2-6, with TRBD1 matching over 7 bases. V lost 7 bases to trimming and J lost 0 bases; unmatched junction nucleotides: 3. CDR3 length: 15 amino acids. Germline CDR1 WSHSY, CDR2 SAAADI.

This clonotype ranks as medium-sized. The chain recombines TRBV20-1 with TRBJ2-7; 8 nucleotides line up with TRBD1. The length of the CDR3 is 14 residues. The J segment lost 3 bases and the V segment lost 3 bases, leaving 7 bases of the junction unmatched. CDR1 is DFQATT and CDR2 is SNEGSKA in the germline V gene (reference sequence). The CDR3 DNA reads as TGCAGTGCTAGCGGGGCAGGGGGCAACTACGAGCAGTACTTC. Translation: CSASGAGGNYEQYF.

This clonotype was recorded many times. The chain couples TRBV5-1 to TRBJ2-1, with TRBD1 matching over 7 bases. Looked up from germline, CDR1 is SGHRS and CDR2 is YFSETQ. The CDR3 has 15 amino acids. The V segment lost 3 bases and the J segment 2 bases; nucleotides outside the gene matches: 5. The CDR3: CASSSGQLTYNEQFF. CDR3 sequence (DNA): TGCGCCAGCAGCTCGGGACAGCTAACCTACAATGAGCAGTTCTTC.

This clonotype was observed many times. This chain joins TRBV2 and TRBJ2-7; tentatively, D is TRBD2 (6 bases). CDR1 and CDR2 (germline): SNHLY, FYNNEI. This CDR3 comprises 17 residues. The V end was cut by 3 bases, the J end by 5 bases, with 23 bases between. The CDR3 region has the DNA TGTGCCAGCAGTGAGATGAGGGGACTGTGGGATTGGAACGAGCAGTACTTC. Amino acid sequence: CASSEMRGLWDWNEQYF.